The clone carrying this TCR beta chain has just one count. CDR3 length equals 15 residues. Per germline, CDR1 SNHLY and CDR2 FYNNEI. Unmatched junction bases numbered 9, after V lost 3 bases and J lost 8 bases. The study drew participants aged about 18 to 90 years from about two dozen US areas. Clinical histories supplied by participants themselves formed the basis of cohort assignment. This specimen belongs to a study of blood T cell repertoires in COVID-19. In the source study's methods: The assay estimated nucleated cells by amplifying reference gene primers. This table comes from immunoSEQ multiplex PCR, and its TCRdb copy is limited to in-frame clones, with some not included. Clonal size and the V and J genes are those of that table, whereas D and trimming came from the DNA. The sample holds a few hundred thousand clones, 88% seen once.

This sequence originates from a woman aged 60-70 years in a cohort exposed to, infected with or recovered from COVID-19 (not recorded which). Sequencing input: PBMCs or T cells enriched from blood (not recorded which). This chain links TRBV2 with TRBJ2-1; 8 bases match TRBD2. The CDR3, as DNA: TGTGCCAGCAGTGAGGCTACTAGCGGATCCCATGAGCAGTTCTTC. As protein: CASSEATSGSHEQFF.